The clone carrying this T cell receptor beta chain was observed a few times. Its specificity is unknown. This entry comes from a study of identical twins. Findings and limits, study-wide: There were fewer insertions in abundant cord blood beta clonotypes, but memory repertoires showed no such pattern. When twins shared out-of-frame alpha sequences, those sequences had excess low generation probability. The same donors were not followed; conclusions instead depended on cross-sectional statistical analysis.

The ends were cut back, 1 base at V and 5 bases at J, with 14 bases in the middle. There are 15 residues in the CDR3. Germline lookup yields CDR1 SEHNR and CDR2 FQNEAQ (reference sequence). Unique molecular identifiers were present on cDNA, and template switching added a universal primer site. TCRdb analysed the 5' RACE reads with MiXCR anew, one entry per CDR3 protein. The sample lists about 300,000 distinct CDR3 sequences, 9% to 15% occurring once. Separately, the same data were catalogued under a study of yellow fever vaccine responses in identical twins.

The sequencing sample was made of CD8+ T cells sorted from blood. The V call is TRBV7-9, the J call TRBJ2-5, with D perhaps TRBD2 (6 bases). The source of this sequence is a woman between 18 and 29 years old in good health. The CDR3 bases are TGTGCCAGCAGCTTAGTCCCTAGCGCGTTGGAGACCCAGTACTTC. This translates into CASSLVPSALETQYF.